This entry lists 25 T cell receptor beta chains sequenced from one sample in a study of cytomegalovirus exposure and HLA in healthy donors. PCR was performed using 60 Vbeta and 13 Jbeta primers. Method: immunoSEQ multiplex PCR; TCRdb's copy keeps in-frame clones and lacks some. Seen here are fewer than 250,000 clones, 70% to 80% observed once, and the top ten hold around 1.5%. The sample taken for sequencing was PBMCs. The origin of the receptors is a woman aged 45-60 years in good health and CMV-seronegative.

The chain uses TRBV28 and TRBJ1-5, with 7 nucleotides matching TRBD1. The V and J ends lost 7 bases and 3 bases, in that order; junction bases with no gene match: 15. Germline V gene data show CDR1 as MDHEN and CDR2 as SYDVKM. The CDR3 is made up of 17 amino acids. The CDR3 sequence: CASTSLGTATTNQPQHF. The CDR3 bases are TGTGCCAGCACCTCACTAGGGACAGCGACGACCAATCAGCCCCAGCATTTT.

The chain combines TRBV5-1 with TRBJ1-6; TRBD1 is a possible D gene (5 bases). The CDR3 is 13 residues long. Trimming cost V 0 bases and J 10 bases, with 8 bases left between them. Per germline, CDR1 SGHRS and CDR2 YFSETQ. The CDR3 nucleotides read TGCGCCAGCAGCTTGGACTGGGGCTCACCCCTCCACTTT. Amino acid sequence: CASSLDWGSPLHF.

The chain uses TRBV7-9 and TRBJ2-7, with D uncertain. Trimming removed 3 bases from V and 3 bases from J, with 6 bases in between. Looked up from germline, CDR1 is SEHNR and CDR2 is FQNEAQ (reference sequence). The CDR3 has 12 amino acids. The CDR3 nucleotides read TGTGCCAGCAGCTTTACAGACTACGAGCAGTACTTC. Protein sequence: CASSFTDYEQYF.

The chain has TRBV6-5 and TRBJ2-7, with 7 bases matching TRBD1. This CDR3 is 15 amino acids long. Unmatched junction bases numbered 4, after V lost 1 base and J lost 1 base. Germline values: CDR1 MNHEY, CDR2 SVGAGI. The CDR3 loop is CASSYYPGGSYEQYF. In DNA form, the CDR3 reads TGTGCCAGCAGTTACTACCCAGGGGGATCCTACGAGCAGTACTTC.

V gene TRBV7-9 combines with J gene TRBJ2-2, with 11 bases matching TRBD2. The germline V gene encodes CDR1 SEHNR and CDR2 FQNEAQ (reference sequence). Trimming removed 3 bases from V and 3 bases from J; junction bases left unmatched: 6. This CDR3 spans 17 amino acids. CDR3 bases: TGTGCCAGCAGCTTCCTGACTAGCGGGACTTACACCGGGGAGCTGTTTTTT. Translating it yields CASSFLTSGTYTGELFF.

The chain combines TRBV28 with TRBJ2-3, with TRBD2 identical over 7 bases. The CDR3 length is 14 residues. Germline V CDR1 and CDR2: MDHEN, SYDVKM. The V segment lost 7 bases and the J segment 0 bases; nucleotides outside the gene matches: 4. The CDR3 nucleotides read TGTGCCAGCACACCTAGCGGTAGCACAGATACGCAGTATTTT. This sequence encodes CASTPSGSTDTQYF. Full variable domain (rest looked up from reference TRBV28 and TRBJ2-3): DVKVTQSSRYLVKRTGEKVFLECVQDMDHENMFWYRQDPGLGLRLIYFSYDVKMKEKGDIPEGYSVSREKKERFSLILESASTNQTSMYLCASTPSGSTDTQYFGPGTRLTVL.

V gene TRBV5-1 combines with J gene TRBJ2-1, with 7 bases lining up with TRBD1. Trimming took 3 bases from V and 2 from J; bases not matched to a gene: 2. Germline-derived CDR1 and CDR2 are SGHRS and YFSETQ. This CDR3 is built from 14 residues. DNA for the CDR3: TGCGCCAGCAGCTCGACAGGGCCCTACAATGAGCAGTTCTTC. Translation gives CASSSTGPYNEQFF. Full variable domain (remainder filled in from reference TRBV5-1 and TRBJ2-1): KAGVTQTPRYLIKTRGQQVTLSCSPISGHRSVSWYQQTPGQGLQFLFEYFSETQRNKGNFPGRFSGRQFSNSRSEMNVSTLELGDSALYLCASSSTGPYNEQFFGPGTRLTVL.

DNA for the CDR3: TGTGCCAGTAGTATCGAGGGGGACAGGGGAGGTGTGCTACCCGAAAAACTGTTTTTT. Amino acid sequence: CASSIEGDRGGVLPEKLFF. The chain employs TRBV19 and TRBJ1-4; 10 nucleotides agree with TRBD1. This CDR3 region has 19 residues. V gave up 3 bases and J gave up 8 bases; unmatched junction bases: 18. Germline CDR1 and CDR2: LNHDA and SQIVND (reference sequence).

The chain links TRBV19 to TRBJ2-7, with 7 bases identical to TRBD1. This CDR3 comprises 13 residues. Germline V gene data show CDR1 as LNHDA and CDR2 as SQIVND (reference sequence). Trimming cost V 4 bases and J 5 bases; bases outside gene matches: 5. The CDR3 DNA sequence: TGTGCCAGTAGTACGACAGGGTGGAACGAGCAGTACTTC. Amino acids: CASSTTGWNEQYF.

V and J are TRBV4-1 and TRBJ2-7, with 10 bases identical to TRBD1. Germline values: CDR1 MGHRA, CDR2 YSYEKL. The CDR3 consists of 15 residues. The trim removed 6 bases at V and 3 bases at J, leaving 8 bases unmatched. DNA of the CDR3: TGCGCCAGCAGGGGGGTTGGGACAGGGGACTACGAGCAGTACTTC. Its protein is CASRGVGTGDYEQYF.

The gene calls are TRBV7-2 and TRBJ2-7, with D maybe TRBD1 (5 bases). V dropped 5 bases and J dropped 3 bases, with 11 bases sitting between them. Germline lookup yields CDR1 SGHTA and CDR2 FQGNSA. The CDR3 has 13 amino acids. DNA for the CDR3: TGTGCCAGCAGCACAGGAAATCTCTACGAGCAGTACTTC. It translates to CASSTGNLYEQYF.

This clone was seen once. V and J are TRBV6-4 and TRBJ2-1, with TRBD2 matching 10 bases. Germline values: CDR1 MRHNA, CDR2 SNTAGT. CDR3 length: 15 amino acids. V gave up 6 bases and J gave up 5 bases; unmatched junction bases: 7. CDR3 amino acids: CASSLSSGSHNEQFF. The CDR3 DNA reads TGTGCCAGCAGCTTATCTAGCGGGAGTCACAATGAGCAGTTCTTC.

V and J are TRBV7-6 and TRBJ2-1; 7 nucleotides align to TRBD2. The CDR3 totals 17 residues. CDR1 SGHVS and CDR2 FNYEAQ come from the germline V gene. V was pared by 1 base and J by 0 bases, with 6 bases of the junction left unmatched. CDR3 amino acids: CASSLGAGLSSYNEQFF. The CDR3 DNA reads TGTGCCAGCAGCTTAGGAGCGGGACTTAGCTCCTACAATGAGCAGTTCTTC.

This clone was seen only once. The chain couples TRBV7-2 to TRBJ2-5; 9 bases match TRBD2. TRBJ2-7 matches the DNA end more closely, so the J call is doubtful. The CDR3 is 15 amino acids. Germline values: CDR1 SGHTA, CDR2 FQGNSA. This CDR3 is CASSPAGGASYEQYF. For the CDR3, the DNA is TGTGCCAGCAGTCCAGCGGGGGGTGCCTCCTACGAGCAGTACTTC.

The CDR3 here is CASSLFPRSPRGVNQPQHF. DNA for the CDR3: TGTGCCAGCAGTTTATTTCCCCGCTCGCCGCGGGGGGTCAATCAGCCCCAGCATTTT. This sequence joins TRBV7-2 and TRBJ1-5; a possible D gene is TRBD1 (5 bases). The CDR3 sequence is 19 residues long. Germline CDR1 is SGHTA and CDR2 is FQGNSA. The V end was cut by 6 bases, the J end by 3 bases, with 27 bases between.

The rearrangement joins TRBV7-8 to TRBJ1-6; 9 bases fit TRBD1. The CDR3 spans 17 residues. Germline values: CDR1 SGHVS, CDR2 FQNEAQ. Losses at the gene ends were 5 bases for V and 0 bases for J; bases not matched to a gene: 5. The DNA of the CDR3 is TGTGCCAGCAGCCGCGGGACAGGGTACTCCTATAATTCACCCCTCCACTTT. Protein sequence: CASSRGTGYSYNSPLHF.

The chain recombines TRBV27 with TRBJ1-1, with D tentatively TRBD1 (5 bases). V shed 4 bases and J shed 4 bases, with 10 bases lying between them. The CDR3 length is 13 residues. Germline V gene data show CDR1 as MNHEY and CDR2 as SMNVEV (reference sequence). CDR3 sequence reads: CASSSGGGTEAFF. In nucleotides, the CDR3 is TGTGCCAGCAGTTCGGGGGGGGGCACTGAAGCTTTCTTT.

CDR3 in amino acids: CASEPGGGATGELFF. In DNA, the CDR3 is TGTGCCAGCGAGCCTGGCGGGGGGGCCACCGGGGAGCTGTTTTTT. The chain is built from TRBV7-2 and TRBJ2-2; 9 bases map to TRBD2. Germline assignment: CDR1 SGHTA and CDR2 FQGNSA. The CDR3 is 15 residues long. The ends lost 8 bases at V and 4 bases at J; junction bases unmatched: 8.

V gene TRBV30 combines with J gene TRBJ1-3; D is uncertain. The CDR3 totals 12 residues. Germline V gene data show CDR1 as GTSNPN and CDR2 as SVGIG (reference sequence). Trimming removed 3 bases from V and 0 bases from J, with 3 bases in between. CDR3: CAWSFSGNTIYF. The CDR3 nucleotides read TGTGCCTGGAGCTTCTCTGGAAACACCATATATTTT.

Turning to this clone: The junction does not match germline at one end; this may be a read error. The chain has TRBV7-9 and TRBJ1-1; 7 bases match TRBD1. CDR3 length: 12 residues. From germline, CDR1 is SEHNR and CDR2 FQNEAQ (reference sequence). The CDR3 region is CSSSLTGAEAFF. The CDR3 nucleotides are TGTTCCAGCAGCCTAACAGGGGCAGAAGCTTTCTTT. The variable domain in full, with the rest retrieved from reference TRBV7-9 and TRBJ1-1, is DTGVSQNPRHKITKRGQNVTFRCDPISEHNRLYWYRQTLGQGPEFLTYFQNEAQLEKSRLLSDRFSAERPKGSFSTLEIQRTEQGDSAMYLCSSSLTGAEAFFGQGTRLTVV.

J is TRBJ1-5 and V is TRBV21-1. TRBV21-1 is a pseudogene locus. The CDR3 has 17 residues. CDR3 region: CASSLEYKPNSNQPQHF. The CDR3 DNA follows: TGTGCCAGCAGCCTGGAGTACAAGCCTAATAGCAATCAGCCCCAGCATTTT.

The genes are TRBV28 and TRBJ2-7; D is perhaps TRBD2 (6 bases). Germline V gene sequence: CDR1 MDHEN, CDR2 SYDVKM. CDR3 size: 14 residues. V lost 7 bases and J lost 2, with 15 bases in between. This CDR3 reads CASTRRERAYEQYF. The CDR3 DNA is TGTGCCAGCACACGGCGGGAAAGAGCCTACGAGCAGTACTTC.

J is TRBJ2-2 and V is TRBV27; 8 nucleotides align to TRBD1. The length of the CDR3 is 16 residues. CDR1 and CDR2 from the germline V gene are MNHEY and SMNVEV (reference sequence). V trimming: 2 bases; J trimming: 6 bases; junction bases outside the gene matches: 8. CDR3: CASSLGQTGEAGELFF. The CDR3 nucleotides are TGTGCCAGCAGTTTAGGCCAGACAGGGGAAGCCGGGGAGCTGTTTTTT.

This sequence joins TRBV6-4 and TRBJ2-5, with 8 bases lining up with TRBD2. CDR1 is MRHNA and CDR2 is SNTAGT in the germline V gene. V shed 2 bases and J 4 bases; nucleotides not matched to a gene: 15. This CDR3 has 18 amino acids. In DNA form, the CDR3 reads TGTGCCAGCAGTGACGGGGATAGCGGGGAGATTAGAGGAGAGACCCAGTACTTC. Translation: CASSDGDSGEIRGETQYF.

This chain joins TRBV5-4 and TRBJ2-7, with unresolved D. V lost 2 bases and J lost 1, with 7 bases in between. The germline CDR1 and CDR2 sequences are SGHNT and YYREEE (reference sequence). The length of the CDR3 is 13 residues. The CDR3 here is CASSFPPSYEQYF. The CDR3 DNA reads TGTGCCAGCAGCTTTCCCCCGTCCTACGAGCAGTACTTC.